The clone carrying this TCR beta chain was counted once. The protocol was immunoSEQ multiplex PCR, while the TCRdb copy is restricted to in-frame clones and leaves out a portion. The sample comprises over 85,000 clones, approximately 96% of which are singletons, and approximately 0.37% rests with the top ten. The data are from a study of technical replicates of blood from a few donors. Sample: T cells isolated from PBMCs. This sequence originates from a human donor in good health.

The CDR3 loop is CASSLEAGAIFDYTF. In DNA, the CDR3 is TGTGCCAGCAGCTTAGAGGCAGGGGCGATATTCGACTACACCTTC. The chain recombines TRBV11-2 with TRBJ1-2, with TRBD1 as a possible D gene (6 bases). The CDR3 spans 15 residues. V gave up 0 bases and J gave up 10 bases, with 18 bases separating them. From germline, CDR1 is SGHAT and CDR2 FQNNGV.